The TCR beta chain under discussion was sequenced for a study of blood T cells in healthy people across ages. As concerns this clonotype: The antigen remains unidentified.

This CDR3 comprises 11 residues. V lost 2 bases to trimming and J lost 6 bases, with 7 bases between them. Germline V gives CDR1 DFQATT, CDR2 SNEGSKA (reference sequence). Study findings and constraints: Across samples, TCR beta diversity tracked strongly with naive T cell percentage. Higher diversity, along with more naive CD4+ cells, distinguished long-lived donors from aged donors.

Using a J-beta primer mix together with a sample-barcoded 5' primer, a second PCR was run for roughly 7 to 11 cycles. Using its own MiXCR run on the 5' RACE reads, TCRdb lists one record per CDR3 protein. The data hold around 900,000 distinct CDR3 sequences, with under 30% observed a single time. The chain joins TRBV20-1 to TRBJ2-5; the D gene is possibly TRBD1 (6 bases). The sequencing input was blood. The TCR sequence derives from a woman older than 75 in good health. The CDR3 sequence: CSARQGKTQYF. CDR3 DNA: TGCAGTGCTAGACAGGGGAAGACCCAGTACTTC.